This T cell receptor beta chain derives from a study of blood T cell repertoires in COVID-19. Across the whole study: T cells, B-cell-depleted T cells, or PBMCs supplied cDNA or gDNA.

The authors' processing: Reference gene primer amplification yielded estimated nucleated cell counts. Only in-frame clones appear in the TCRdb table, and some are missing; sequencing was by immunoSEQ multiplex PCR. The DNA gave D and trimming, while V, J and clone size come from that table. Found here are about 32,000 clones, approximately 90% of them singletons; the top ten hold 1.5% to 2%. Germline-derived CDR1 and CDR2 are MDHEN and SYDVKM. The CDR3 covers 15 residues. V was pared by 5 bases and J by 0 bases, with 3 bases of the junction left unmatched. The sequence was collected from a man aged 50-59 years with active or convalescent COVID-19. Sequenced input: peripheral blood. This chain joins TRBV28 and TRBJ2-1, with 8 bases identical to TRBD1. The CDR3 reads CASSLTGGSYNEQFF. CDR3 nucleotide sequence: TGTGCCAGCAGTCTCACAGGGGGCTCCTACAATGAGCAGTTCTTC.